Below, one T cell receptor beta chain is given with its context. The specificity of this receptor is unknown. Qualities for individual bases were not recorded, and no much larger clone is one base off. The entire amount of isolated RNA was reverse transcribed using the High Capacity cDNA Reverse Transcription Kit, so the sequenced TCRB transcripts were expressed ones. Deep immunoSEQ sequencing was applied to naive, central memory and regulatory T cell samples, giving an average of about 3.4 million total reads per sample. Sorted cells were lysed in RLT buffer and RNA was extracted with DNase-treated RNeasy Micro or Mini kits, depending on cell number. Each cell subset was processed on its own to prevent cross-contamination, while patient and healthy donor samples were processed together. The immunoSEQ multiplex PCR was used to amplify TCRB sequences from cDNA, yielding 87-bp fragments that span the CDR3 region. Amplicons were sequenced on the Illumina HiSeq platform. The authors processed their data as follows. PCR bias was computationally corrected using synthetic template baselines, reads within Hamming distance 2 were collapsed, and singletons that could not be merged were discarded. Reads were aligned against IMGT to assign V, D and J genes, CDR3 length and insertions or deletions at six rearrangement sites. Within each subset, clonotype counts were normalized to sorted cell number, after which true diversity and Gini coefficients were computed with the tcR R package. The overlap coefficient, calculated on TCRB nucleotide sequences, was used to measure repertoire sharing. TCRdb mirrors the immuneACCESS table, restricted to in-frame sequences. Some clones are absent from its copies; in checked studies, under half trace to an unresolved V gene, and the reason for the others is unknown. The D gene and trimming were derived from the DNA, and the V and J assignments and clone size from that table. Present in this sample are about 170,000 clones, approximately 7.8% of which were seen just once. Approximately 0.93% of the sample is in the top ten clones.

The data were obtained in a study of beta chain features in type 1 diabetes (dated by TCRdb to between 2018 and 2020). A note on the overall study: No differences in mean age, gender distribution, total cell number or subset yield were found between patients and healthy donors. The study compared the TCRB repertoires of sorted circulating CD4+ T cell subsets in recently diagnosed type 1 diabetes patients with those in matched healthy donors. Across all samples, almost 110 million sorted cells were examined, and cell number per subset correlated strongly with RNA yield. Whereas all 30 or so donors provided naive and central memory subsets, regulatory and stem cell-like memory subsets were isolated from just 8 patients and roughly 8 healthy donors.

Overall study outcomes, separate from this receptor: Only small numbers of individuals were included in the HLA sub-analyses, which left unresolved whether HLA type had any influence on TCRB rearrangement. At VDJ recombination sites, patients with type 1 diabetes made fewer insertions and deleted more nucleotides, a pattern implying thymic rearrangement abnormalities. Sequencing cDNA rather than genomic DNA could over-represent highly expressing activated cells, although activation and CD3 levels did not differ between groups. Naive, central memory and regulatory TCRB repertoires appeared more similar among patients than among healthy donors. In all four CD4+ subsets, TCRB CDR3 length was moderately but significantly shorter in type 1 diabetes patients. PCR might favor shorter templates, but patient and control samples were amplified and corrected together, so any skew would affect both groups equally.

V drops 3 bases and J drops 6 bases, leaving 9 bases in between. Per the germline V gene, SGHRS is the CDR1 and YFSETQ is the CDR2. The CDR3 holds 12 amino acids from the cysteine to the phenylalanine. The DNA shown is the 36-base CDR3, in frame from base 1. Each donor gave one peripheral blood draw, roughly 110 mL on average, collected into heparinised tubes. Naive, central memory, regulatory and stem cell-like memory CD4+ T cells were sorted on a BD FACSAria II using a panel including CD45RO, CCR7, CD25, CD127, CD95 and CD27. Every sorted population had a purity above 95%. Right away, PBMCs were isolated by Lymphoprep density gradient centrifugation and were stained directly, with no culture step. So that batch effects would be minimized, each experiment stained and sorted samples in pairs, pairing one healthy donor with one patient.

The TCR comes from a middle-aged woman with type 1 diabetes. The V and J genes are TRBV5-1 and TRBJ1-2; 5 matching bases give a weak D call of TRBD1. Sequencing used central memory CD4+ T cells from blood. The nucleotide sequence is TGCGCCAGCAGCTACGACAGCGATGGCTACACCTTC. Its product reads: CASSYDSDGYTF.